Here is one TCR beta chain with its context. Its antigen remains unidentified. This sample was included in a study of cytomegalovirus exposure and HLA in healthy donors. Whole-study findings and limits: One later analysis, an examination of the 100 to 150 validation repertoires, found that first-cohort TCR clusters tended to co-occur in them.

Profiling relied on immunoSEQ multiplex PCR, and the TCRdb table lists in-frame clones only, not all of them. The sample has about 110,000 clones, 88% seen once. The sequence was collected from a woman aged 18 to 35 in good health and CMV-seropositive. Material: PBMCs.

DNA for the CDR3: TGTGCCAGCAGTGAGACGGGAAACTATGGCTACACCTTC. Amino acid sequence: CASSETGNYGYTF. The V gene is TRBV2, the J gene TRBJ1-2; unclear D gene. CDR1 and CDR2 (germline): SNHLY, FYNNEI. The CDR3 covers 13 residues. Trimming stripped 3 bases from V and 2 bases from J, with 7 bases between.